The text below deals with one T cell receptor beta chain. Its antigen is unknown. Documented time point: cycle 4 day 1 (C4D1), after more than five weeks of nivolumab. Each of the patients experienced relapse following autologous stem cell transplantation, and their brentuximab vedotin exposure differed. Out of thawed PBMCs, magnetic negative selection purified CD4+ T cells. Clones were sequenced by immunoSEQ multiplex PCR, and TCRdb holds only the in-frame ones, with some missing. This table has about 25,000 clones, 80% to 85% appearing once. The data stem from a study of PD-1 blockade in classical Hodgkin lymphoma. Study findings and constraints: CD4+ TCR diversity rose significantly by C4D1, and CD8+ TCR diversity did not.

Trimming cost V 0 bases and J 0 bases, with 15 bases left between them. Germline V lookup: CDR1 MNHEY, CDR2 SMNVEV (reference sequence). The CDR3 consists of 19 residues. The sample here was CD4+ T cells from blood, taken before the fourth cycle of nivolumab. The receptor was derived from a human donor with classical Hodgkin lymphoma. The gene calls are TRBV27 and TRBJ1-6, with D possibly matching TRBD1 (6 bases). As DNA, the CDR3 is TGTGCCAGCAGTTTATCGGGGGGCCGTCAGAGCTCCTATAATTCACCCCTCCACTTT. Translating gives CASSLSGGRQSSYNSPLHF.